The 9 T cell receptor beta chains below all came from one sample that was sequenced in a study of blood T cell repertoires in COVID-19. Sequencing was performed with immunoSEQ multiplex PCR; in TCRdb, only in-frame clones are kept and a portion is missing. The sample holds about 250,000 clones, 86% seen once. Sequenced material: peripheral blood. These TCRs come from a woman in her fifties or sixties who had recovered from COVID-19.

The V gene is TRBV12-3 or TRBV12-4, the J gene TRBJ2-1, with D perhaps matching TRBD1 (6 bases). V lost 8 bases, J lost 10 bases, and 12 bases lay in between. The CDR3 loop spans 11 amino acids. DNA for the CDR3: TGTGCCAGCGGACAGACGAGGGAGCAGTTCTTC. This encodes CASGQTREQFF.

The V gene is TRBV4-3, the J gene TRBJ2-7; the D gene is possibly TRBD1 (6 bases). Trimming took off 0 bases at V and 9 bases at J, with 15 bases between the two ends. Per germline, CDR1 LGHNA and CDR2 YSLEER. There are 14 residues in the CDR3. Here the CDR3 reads CASSQDPQGIWQYF. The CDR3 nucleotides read TGCGCCAGCAGCCAAGATCCCCAGGGGATATGGCAGTACTTC.

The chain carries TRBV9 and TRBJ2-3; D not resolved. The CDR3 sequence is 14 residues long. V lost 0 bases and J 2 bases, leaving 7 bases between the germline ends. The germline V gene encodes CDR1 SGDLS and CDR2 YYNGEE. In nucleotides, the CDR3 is TGTGCCAGCAGCGTAGTGGCATACACAGATACGCAGTATTTT. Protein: CASSVVAYTDTQYF.

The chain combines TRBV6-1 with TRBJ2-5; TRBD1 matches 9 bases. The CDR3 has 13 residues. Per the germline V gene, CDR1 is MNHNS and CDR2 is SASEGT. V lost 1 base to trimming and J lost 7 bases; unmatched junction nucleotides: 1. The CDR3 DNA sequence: TGTGCCAGCAGTGAAGGACAGGGGGTGACCCAGTACTTC. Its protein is CASSEGQGVTQYF.

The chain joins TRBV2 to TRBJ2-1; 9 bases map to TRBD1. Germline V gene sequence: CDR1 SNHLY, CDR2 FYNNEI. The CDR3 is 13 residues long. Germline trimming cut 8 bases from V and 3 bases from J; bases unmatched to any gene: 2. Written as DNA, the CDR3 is TGTGCCAGCCGGACAGGGGACTACAATGAGCAGTTCTTC. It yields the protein CASRTGDYNEQFF.

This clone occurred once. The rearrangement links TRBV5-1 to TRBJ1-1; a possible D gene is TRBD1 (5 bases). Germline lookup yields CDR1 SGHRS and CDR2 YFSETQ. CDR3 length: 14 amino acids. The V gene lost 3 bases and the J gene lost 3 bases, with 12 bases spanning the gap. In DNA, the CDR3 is TGCGCCAGCAGCTCGCAGGGAGGAGACACTGAAGCTTTCTTT. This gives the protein CASSSQGGDTEAFF.

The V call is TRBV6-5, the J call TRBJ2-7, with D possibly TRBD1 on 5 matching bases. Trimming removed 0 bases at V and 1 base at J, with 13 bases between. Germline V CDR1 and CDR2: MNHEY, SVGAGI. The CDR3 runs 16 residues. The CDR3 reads CASSYSSTVDSYEQYF. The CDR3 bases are TGTGCCAGCAGTTACTCATCGACAGTGGATTCCTACGAGCAGTACTTC.

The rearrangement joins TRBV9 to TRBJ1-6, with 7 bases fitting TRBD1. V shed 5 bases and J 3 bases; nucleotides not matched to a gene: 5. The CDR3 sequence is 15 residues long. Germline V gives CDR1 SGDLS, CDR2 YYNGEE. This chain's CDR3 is CASRRDSYYNSPLHF. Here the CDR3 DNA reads TGTGCCAGCAGGAGGGACAGTTACTATAATTCACCCCTCCACTTT.

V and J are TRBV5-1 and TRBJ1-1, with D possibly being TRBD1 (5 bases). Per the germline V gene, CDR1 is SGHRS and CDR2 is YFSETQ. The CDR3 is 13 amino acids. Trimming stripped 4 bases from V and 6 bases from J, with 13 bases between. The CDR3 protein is CASSQGPGAEAFF. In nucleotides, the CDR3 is TGCGCCAGCAGCCAAGGTCCGGGGGCTGAAGCTTTCTTT.